This TCR beta chain emerged from a study of post-analysis software for immune sequencing data (dated by TCRdb to 2014 to 2015). About the full investigation: Relapsing-remitting, secondary progressive and progressive-relapsing multiple sclerosis were recorded as disease courses, and subtype annotation was lacking for some patients. Patient repertoires were compared against about a dozen previously published healthy control repertoires from donors aged 6 to 25 years. A subset of samples was prepared in parallel using single-end sample barcoding, then pooled and co-amplified after Illumina adapter ligation.

Overall study outcomes, separate from this receptor: Multiple sclerosis patients had significantly lower normalized Chao1 diversity than controls, a result that suggests substantial peripheral T-cell clonal expansion. Patients showed significantly higher frequencies than controls for about 5 TRBV segments, among them TRBV5-6, TRBV5-1 and TRBV20-1. Direct clustering with F measure showed strong co-clustering of samples prepared in the same batch, prompting a batch-effect correction. The control group was slightly older than the multiple sclerosis patient group.

Turning to this clonotype: Its antigen remains undetermined. Base qualities were left out, and no much larger clone turns up one base away.

To demonstrate the VDJtools post-analysis software, TCR beta repertoires were profiled from the peripheral blood of more than 10 young patients with multiple sclerosis. The patients with multiple sclerosis were children and adolescents between roughly 6 and 15 years of age. Library preparation employed PCR. TCRdb records Illumina HiSeq 2500 as the sequencer. To reduce PCR and sequencing biases, unique molecular identifiers were built into the TCR beta cDNA libraries. Approximately 500,000 cDNA molecules were obtained per 1 to 10 million input T cells, so each molecule approximated one T cell. The patient libraries were prepared and sequenced with the same protocol used for the earlier healthy control dataset. Samples belonging to the same batch were prepared together, multiplexed and sequenced on a shared HiSeq lane. As for the authors' bioinformatics: MIGEC handled the raw barcoded reads, throwing out single-read molecular identifier groups before consensus assembly and CDR3 extraction. VDJtools was used for post-analysis of the clonotype tables, with diversity normalized by down-sampling every dataset to the smallest sample size. In repertoire overlap clustering, CDR3 amino acid sequences, but not nucleotide sequences, were matched to correct batch-related cross-sample contamination. The public sequencing data were trimmed at Q25 with fastp and processed into clonotypes with MiXCR by TCRdb, which kept only in-frame beta chains. All rows with the same CDR3 protein become a single entry with the most common DNA and genes. It is TCRdb's table, rather than the study itself, that gives the V and J calls and clone size. The sample table lists about 820,000 distinct CDR3 sequences, approximately 53% of them with a count of one. Roughly 4.4% of the sample belongs to the ten largest clones.

The germline V gene provides CDR1 SGHRS and CDR2 YFSETQ. Its CDR3 holds 16 amino acids, cysteine through phenylalanine. The only DNA kept is the CDR3, 48 bases in frame from the first base. Sample: blood. The sequence joins TRBV5-1 to TRBJ2-5, with 8 junctional bases fitting TRBD2. The J call could be wrong; TRBJ2-7 is a better fit for the DNA end. The receptor's source is a girl aged 5-17 years with multiple sclerosis. The bases are TGCGCCAGCAGCTTGGTTCTCGGGACTAGTCTCCACGAGCAGTACTTC. Protein translation: CASSLVLGTSLHEQYF.